The clone carrying this T cell receptor (beta chain) registers medium-sized (0.01 to 0.1%) by frequency. The missing CDR3 end, 3 residues past where the read stops, is filled in from the germline J gene. Here immunoSEQ multiplex PCR was the method, and the copy in TCRdb shows in-frame clones only, minus some. This listing includes approximately 17,000 clones. The sample comes from a study of T cells in women clearing cervical HPV infection. The germline V gene encodes CDR1 KGHSH and CDR2 LQKENI. This CDR3 has 15 residues. The ends were cut back, 2 bases at V and 4 bases at J, with 11 bases in the middle.

This receptor was taken from a woman between 18 and 70 years old with a cervical HPV16 infection that either progressed to CIN3+ or cleared (not recorded which). The chain carries TRBV18 and TRBJ1-4; D not resolved. Sequencing input: blood buffy coat. The sequenced part of the CDR3 DNA is TGTGCCAGCTCACCATCGGCAGACTATAATGAAAAA. Protein product: CASSPSADYNEK. The full CDR3 sequence reads CASSPSADYNEKLFF. Combining the CDR3 with reference TRBV18 and TRBJ1-4 gives the whole variable domain NAGVMQNPRHLVRRRGQEARLRCSPMKGHSHVYWYRQLPEEGLKFMVYLQKENIIDESGMPKERFSAEFPKEGPSILRIQQVVRGDSAAYFCASSPSADYNEKLFFGSGTQLSVL.